A selection of T cell receptor beta chains follows, all from one sample in a study of early T cells in non-severe SARS-CoV-2 infection. TCRdb used MiXCR to reprocess the 5' RACE reads, holding one entry per CDR3 protein. Here the sample spans tens of thousands of distinct CDR3 sequences, more than 10% being singletons. The sequenced material came from whole blood. The source is an adult who was a healthcare worker with PCR-confirmed SARS-CoV-2 infection or an uninfected control (not recorded which). Each CDR3 is given with its conserved first and last residue. Each record gives: V gene, D gene, clone size, J gene, CDR3 protein, CDR3 DNA. D genes are given only for firm matches. Clone size is stated in some rows and not others, as once, few, many or a class when expanded.

>TRBV29-1|-|-|TRBJ2-7
CSVPGDSYEQYF
TGCAGCGTCCCAGGGGATTCCTACGAGCAGTACTTC
>TRBV7-2|TRBD2|-|TRBJ2-7
CASSFSGPSSYEQYF
TGTGCCAGCAGCTTTAGCGGGCCTAGCTCCTACGAGCAGTACTTC
>TRBV7-9|TRBD1|many|TRBJ2-3
CASSLGTDASTDTQYF
TGTGCCAGCAGCTTGGGGACAGATGCTAGCACAGATACGCAGTATTTT
>TRBV7-9|-|few|TRBJ2-1
CASRPVGSSYNEQFF
TGTGCCAGCAGACCCGTGGGGAGCTCCTACAATGAGCAGTTCTTC
>TRBV3-1|-|-|TRBJ1-2
CASSRPSAGGYTF
TGTGCCAGCAGCCGCCCGAGCGCCGGTGGCTACACCTTC
>TRBV28|-|few|TRBJ2-5
CASSLGRAGEWKTQYF
TGTGCCAGCAGTTTGGGTAGGGCAGGGGAATGGAAGACCCAGTACTTC
>TRBV11-2|-|-|TRBJ1-1
CASSQPGARAFF
TGTGCCAGCAGCCAACCCGGGGCTAGAGCTTTCTTT
>TRBV29-1|-|many|TRBJ1-2
CSVWIPSYGYTF
TGCAGCGTTTGGATACCGTCCTATGGCTACACCTTC
>TRBV5-1|-|-|TRBJ2-7
CASSFRADSYEQYF
TGCGCCAGCAGCTTCCGGGCCGACTCCTACGAGCAGTACTTC
>TRBV24-1|-|many|TRBJ2-1
CATSDLSSSYNEQFF
TGTGCCACCAGTGATTTGAGTAGCTCCTACAATGAGCAGTTCTTC
>TRBV7-8|TRBD1|many|TRBJ1-5
CASSLGGTGADQPQHF
TGTGCCAGCAGCTTAGGGGGGACAGGGGCGGATCAGCCCCAGCATTTT
>TRBV5-5|-|-|TRBJ2-7
CASSLAVGRDYEQYF
TGTGCCAGCAGCTTGGCGGTGGGCAGGGACTACGAGCAGTACTTC
>TRBV21-1|-|many|TRBJ2-3
CASSNNLAGCEKNTDTQYF
TGTGCCAGCAGCAATAACCTAGCGGGATGCGAAAAAAACACAGATACGCAGTATTTT
>TRBV6-6|-|many|TRBJ1-6
CASSAGLGRGVNSPLHF
TGTGCCAGCAGCGCCGGGCTGGGAAGAGGAGTAAATTCACCCCTCCACTTT
>TRBV2|-|few|TRBJ1-1
CASSGGMNTEAFF
TGTGCCAGTAGCGGGGGGATGAACACTGAAGCTTTCTTT
>TRBV7-3|TRBD2|few|TRBJ2-7
CASTPVPGLAGGPGYEQYF
TGTGCCAGCACCCCCGTACCGGGACTAGCGGGAGGGCCCGGATACGAGCAGTACTTC
>TRBV29-1|TRBD2|many|TRBJ2-1
CSAERREGPARNEQFF
TGCAGCGCCGAGCGGCGGGAGGGCCCTGCGAGGAATGAGCAGTTCTTC